Included here is one T cell receptor beta chain sequence, with context. Sequencing was performed with immunoSEQ multiplex PCR; in TCRdb, only in-frame clones are kept and a portion is missing. The sample contains around 100,000 clones, 90% to 95% of which appear only once. Sampling of each patient yielded between 1 and 8 specimens, collected pretreatment and on-treatment. This sample is part of a study of PD-L1 blockade in urothelial cancer. Overall study context: Samples of blood were analyzed 3 weeks (second dose) and 6 weeks after treatment start. The median T cell count in blood samples was more than 110,000.

The CDR3 consists of 16 residues. V was clipped by 3 bases and J by 2 bases; unmatched bases: 1. Germline V gives CDR1 KGHSH, CDR2 LQKENI. The TCR comes from a woman aged 80 or over with urothelial cancer. The material sequenced was PBMCs, taken around atezolizumab (anti-PD-L1) treatment. This chain joins TRBV18 and TRBJ2-1; TRBD2 matches at 13 bases. The CDR3 DNA follows: TGTGCCAGCTCACCCGGGACTAGCGGGACCTACAATGAGCAGTTCTTC. Protein sequence: CASSPGTSGTYNEQFF. Based on the CDR3 plus reference TRBV18 and TRBJ2-1, the full variable domain is NAGVMQNPRHLVRRRGQEARLRCSPMKGHSHVYWYRQLPEEGLKFMVYLQKENIIDESGMPKERFSAEFPKEGPSILRIQQVVRGDSAAYFCASSPGTSGTYNEQFFGPGTRLTVL.